This T cell receptor beta chain was identified in a study of prognosis after radiotherapy for stage I lung cancer. Study summary: Individuals diagnosed with stage I non-small cell lung cancer underwent enrollment between 2018 and early 2019. Medically, all non-small cell lung cancer patients were deemed inoperable.

Concerning this clonotype itself: The antigen is undetermined. The junction does not match germline at one end; this may be a read error.

It was by two-round multiplex PCR that TCR beta CDR3 was amplified from genomic DNA. With primers specific to each TRBV and TRBJ gene, the first-round PCR was performed. TCRdb recomputed calls from the multiplex PCR reads with MiXCR, one row per CDR3 protein. Of roughly 20,000 distinct CDR3 sequences in the sample, roughly 55% were seen once. The CDR3 extends over 15 amino acids. CDR1 is MDHEN, CDR2 SYDVKM, per germline. Notes on the study in general: Before stereotactic body radiation therapy the median unique TCR clone count was roughly 10,000, and afterwards it fell to about 6,900.

The material sequenced was PBMCs, taken before or after stereotactic body radiation therapy (not recorded which). The sequence derives from a donor of 50 years or more with non-small cell lung cancer. This chain uses TRBV28 with TRBJ1-4, with 7 bases identical to TRBD1. CDR3: CASSSSVTGRVIGLF. The DNA of the CDR3 is TGTGCCAGCAGTTCCTCCGTGACAGGGCGGGTTATTGGTCTTTTT.